Detailed here is one TCR beta chain. There is no known antigen for this receptor. No base quality information exists; no much larger clone differs at one position. The collaborating institutions used their own protocols to collect whole blood in K2EDTA tubes. For TCRbeta analysis, collaborators shipped samples in one of three forms: frozen whole blood, isolated PBMCs, or DNA extracted from either of those sample types. This sample was taken from a study of blood T cell repertoires in COVID-19 (dated by TCRdb to 2018 to 2020). Looking at the study overall: Samples covering the acute and convalescent phases of COVID-19 were provided by collaborators in the United States, Italy and Spain. The material from the prospective study consisted of cDNA or gDNA derived from T cells, B-cell-depleted T cells, or PBMCs. The dataset comprised deeply sampled blood TCRbeta repertoires from subjects exposed to, actively infected with, or recovered from COVID-19. A freely available public database, intended as a resource for researchers studying the immune response to SARS-CoV-2, is where the repertoires were released. A de-identified subject ID, COVID-19 status, age in years and sex were almost always included in the sample metadata. Samples were obtained from the ongoing ImmuneRACE study (first 160 participants) and from some 1,200 subjects provided by 6 global collaborators. Where available, HLA class I and class II types were taken from metadata supplied by the sample provider and were not determined by assay-based typing. Broader findings and caveats from the paper: The amount of clinical and demographic metadata varied by source and participant and was provided uncurated.

After removal of 0 bases from V and 5 bases from J, the junction retains 7 bases not matched to a gene. The germline V gene supplies CDR1 LGHNA and CDR2 YNFKEQ. Its CDR3 holds 17 amino acids, cysteine through phenylalanine. Only the CDR3 DNA stays, 51 bases, in frame from base 1. TCRbeta CDR3 regions were amplified from genomic DNA using the immunoSEQ Assay, a bias-controlled multiplex PCR. Per the original workflow: The number of nucleated cells in each sample was estimated from the amplification of reference gene primers within the assay. To quantify the absolute abundance of each unique TCRbeta CDR3 rearrangement, sequence reads were collapsed and filtered. For each sample, productive Simpson clonality was calculated by taking the square root of Simpson's diversity index across productive rearrangements. The source is immuneACCESS, and TCRdb retained only in-frame sequences with V and J called. Part of the clones is not carried over; for the studies checked, unresolved V genes explain less than half of this, and the remainder is unexplained. That table is the source of V, J and clone size, and D and trimming were worked out from the DNA. The sample table lists more than 60,000 clones, roughly 89% of them with a count of one. The ten largest account for about 5% of the sample.

The chain uses TRBV4-2 and TRBJ2-1; 10 of the junction bases match TRBD2. This clonotype originated in a human donor in a cohort sampled during active COVID-19. The sequencing input was peripheral blood. The CDR3 reads CASSQDHQRGGDNEQFF. The nucleotides are TGTGCCAGCAGCCAAGATCACCAGCGGGGGGGAGACAATGAGCAGTTCTTC.